This T cell receptor (beta chain) was identified in a study of response to subunit inactivated influenza vaccine. There are 14 residues in the CDR3. V dropped 4 bases and J dropped 4; count of bases not matched to a gene: 7. Per the germline V gene, CDR1 is SGHRS and CDR2 is YFSETQ. From the RT-PCR reads, TCRdb called clonotypes with MiXCR, one entry per CDR3 protein. The sample contains over 450,000 distinct CDR3 sequences, roughly 13% of which appear only once. This clonotype was recorded many times. This sequence originates from a man aged 50 to 59 who received an inactivated influenza vaccine. The chain joins TRBV5-1 to TRBJ1-1; 7 nucleotides agree with TRBD1. Specimen: PBMCs from blood, collected 40 to 50 days after vaccination. CDR3 in DNA: TGCGCCAGCAGCACCGGGACAGTTCTCACTGAAGCTTTCTTT. Translated: CASSTGTVLTEAFF.